One and the same sample provided the 25 T cell receptor beta chains below, sequenced in a study of blood T cell repertoires in COVID-19. Clones were sequenced by immunoSEQ multiplex PCR, and TCRdb holds only the in-frame ones, with some missing. The table lists approximately 250,000 clones, roughly 90% of them singletons. The sequenced material came from PBMCs or T cells enriched from blood (not recorded which). The receptor set was obtained from a woman in her twenties or thirties who had recovered from COVID-19.

The chain combines TRBV19 with TRBJ1-1; no clear D gene. The germline gives CDR1 LNHDA, CDR2 SQIVND (reference sequence). The CDR3 has 13 amino acids. Trimming cost V 3 bases and J 4 bases, with 9 bases left between them. The CDR3 DNA sequence: TGTGCCAGTAGTATTGGAGGCAGCACTGAAGCTTTCTTT. Amino acid sequence: CASSIGGSTEAFF.

The CDR3 DNA follows: TGCGCCAGCAGTGAACATCCGGGACAGGGGAACTACGAGCAGTACTTC. Translated, it gives CASSEHPGQGNYEQYF. V is TRBV10-1 and J is TRBJ2-7, with TRBD1 identical over 10 bases. The CDR3 is 16 residues long. J was trimmed by 3 bases and V by 3 bases; bases with no gene match: 8. From germline, CDR1 is WNHNN and CDR2 SYGVQD (reference sequence).

Here the CDR3 reads CASSAGTGGGETQYF. CDR3 DNA sequence: TGCGCCAGCAGTGCTGGGACAGGGGGTGGTGAGACCCAGTACTTC. This chain joins TRBV10-2 and TRBJ2-5; 11 bases fit TRBD1. Looked up from germline, CDR1 is WSHSY and CDR2 is SAAADI. The ends lost 4 bases at V and 5 bases at J; junction bases unmatched: 6. The length of the CDR3 is 15 residues.

V gene TRBV10-3 combines with J gene TRBJ2-1; 8 nucleotides agree with TRBD2. The CDR3 is made up of 18 amino acids. Trimming cost V 6 bases and J 7 bases; bases outside gene matches: 20. Looked up from germline, CDR1 is ENHRY and CDR2 is SYGVKD. Written as DNA, the CDR3 is TGTGCCATCAGCACCGAGAACTTACTAGCGGAGGCCGGGAATGAGCAGTTCTTC. It codes for CAISTENLLAEAGNEQFF.

This chain connects TRBV9 to TRBJ1-6; D is uncertain. The CDR3 covers 16 residues. In germline, CDR1 is SGDLS, CDR2 YYNGEE. Between the trimmed V and J ends, which lost 1 base and 2 bases, there was a span of 10 bases. Written as DNA, the CDR3 is TGTGCCAGCAGCGTAACCGGGGATGCCTATAATTCACCCCTCCACTTT. Protein product: CASSVTGDAYNSPLHF.

A few counts support this clone. The chain uses TRBV27 and TRBJ1-1; D may be TRBD1 (5 bases). Looked up from germline, CDR1 is MNHEY and CDR2 is SMNVEV (reference sequence). CDR3 length: 16 residues. Trimming cost V 7 bases and J 0 bases, with 18 bases left between them. As DNA, the CDR3 is TGTGCCAGCAAAAGGGGCCTGGACACCTTGAACACTGAAGCTTTCTTT. This translates into CASKRGLDTLNTEAFF.

V usage is TRBV3-1 (or the pseudogene TRBV3-2) and J usage is TRBJ2-5; D is ambiguous. Germline V CDR1 and CDR2: LGHDT, YNNKEL (reference sequence). The CDR3 contains 14 residues. The V gene lost 1 base and the J gene lost 1 base, with 7 bases spanning the gap. CDR3 DNA sequence: TGTGCCAGCAGCCAAGGACACTTCCAAGAGACCCAGTACTTC. Its protein product is CASSQGHFQETQYF.

V usage is TRBV6-5 and J usage is TRBJ1-2; D is perhaps TRBD1 (5 bases). The V gene lost 7 bases and the J gene lost 4 bases, with 19 bases spanning the gap. This CDR3 region has 15 residues. In germline, CDR1 is MNHEY, CDR2 SVGAGI. The CDR3: CASKGAPDRLYGYTF. Written as DNA, the CDR3 is TGTGCCAGCAAGGGTGCCCCAGACAGACTCTATGGCTACACCTTC.

In DNA form, the CDR3 reads TGTGCCAGTAGCCCCGGCAGGGGGGCCTACGAGCAGTACTTC. It translates to CASSPGRGAYEQYF. The chain employs TRBV19 and TRBJ2-7; a weak D match, TRBD1 (7 bases). V lost 6 bases and J 2 bases, leaving 14 bases between the germline ends. CDR1 and CDR2 (germline): LNHDA, SQIVND (reference sequence). The CDR3 is 14 residues long.

This clone occurred once. The chain is built from TRBV23-1 and TRBJ1-5; D unresolved. TRBV23-1 is an ORF, and what it does is uncertain. There are 14 residues in the CDR3. Trimming left V 8 bases short and J 6 bases short, with 17 bases between. This chain's CDR3 is CASLNEVSIQPQHF. CDR3 in DNA: TGCGCCAGCCTAAATGAGGTGTCGATTCAGCCCCAGCATTTT.

The rearrangement uses TRBV28 and TRBJ1-2, with TRBD1 as a possible D gene (5 bases). There are 14 residues in the CDR3. The V end was cut by 4 bases, the J end by 4 bases, with 13 bases between. CDR1 and CDR2 from the germline V gene are MDHEN and SYDVKM. This chain's CDR3 is CASSWADRAYGYTF. In nucleotides, the CDR3 is TGTGCCAGCAGTTGGGCCGACAGAGCCTATGGCTACACCTTC.

This chain connects TRBV11-2 to TRBJ1-6; D unresolved. Germline loops: CDR1 SGHAT, CDR2 FQNNGV. The CDR3 runs to 15 residues. Trimming pared 6 bases from V and 6 bases from J, leaving 15 bases between. CDR3 coding DNA: TGTGCCAGCAGTCGTCTGAACAGTATTAATTCACCCCTCCACTTT. It translates to CASSRLNSINSPLHF. The whole variable domain, filled in from reference TRBV11-2 and TRBJ1-6, reads EAGVAQSPRYKIIEKRQSVAFWCNPISGHATLYWYQQILGQGPKLLIQFQNNGVVDDSQLPKDRFSAERLKGVDSTLKIQPAKLEDSAVYLCASSRLNSINSPLHFGNGTRLTVT.

The chain carries TRBV19 and TRBJ2-3, with TRBD1 identical over 10 bases. CDR3 length: 18 residues. Germline V CDR1 and CDR2: LNHDA, SQIVND (reference sequence). Trimming cost V 6 bases and J 1 base; bases outside gene matches: 13. The CDR3 nucleotides read TGTGCCAGTAGCGCCCCTCCGGGACAGGGGTTCGGCACAGATACGCAGTATTTT. It specifies CASSAPPGQGFGTDTQYF.

The V call is TRBV9, the J call TRBJ2-1; tentative D call: TRBD1 (6 bases). The germline CDR1 and CDR2 sequences are SGDLS and YYNGEE. The CDR3 length is 15 residues. Between the trimmed V and J ends, which lost 1 base and 0 bases, there was a span of 8 bases. The CDR3 region is CASSVQGSSYNEQFF. The CDR3 bases are TGTGCCAGCAGCGTACAGGGGAGCTCCTACAATGAGCAGTTCTTC.

The rearrangement joins TRBV9 to TRBJ1-4; D is uncertain. The V end was cut by 0 bases, the J end by 6 bases, with 12 bases between. Germline values: CDR1 SGDLS, CDR2 YYNGEE. This CDR3 region has 15 residues. CDR3 residues: CASSVGAGLYEKLFF. For the CDR3, the DNA is TGTGCCAGCAGCGTAGGGGCAGGTCTGTATGAAAAACTGTTTTTT.

The rearrangement links TRBV30 to TRBJ2-1, with D perhaps TRBD2 (6 bases). The germline V gene has CDR1 GTSNPN and CDR2 SVGIG (reference sequence). The CDR3 covers 12 residues. The ends were cut back, 4 bases at V and 10 bases at J, with 14 bases in the middle. CDR3 residues: CAWTSSGREQFF. The CDR3 region has the DNA TGTGCCTGGACCTCGTCGGGGAGGGAGCAGTTCTTC. The whole variable domain, filled in from reference TRBV30 and TRBJ2-1, reads SQTIHQWPATLVQPVGSPLSLECTVEGTSNPNLYWYRQAAGRGLQLLFYSVGIGQISSEVPQNLSASRPQDRQFILSSKKLLLSDSGFYLCAWTSSGREQFFGPGTRLTVL.

The chain uses TRBV5-5 and TRBJ2-5; 10 bases match TRBD2. The germline V gene has CDR1 SGHKS and CDR2 YYEKEE (reference sequence). V gave up 1 base and J gave up 4 bases; unmatched junction bases: 7. CDR3 size: 16 residues. CDR3 nucleotides: TGTGCCAGCAGCTTGAGAGCGGGGGGGCCTGGAGAGACCCAGTACTTC. Encoded protein: CASSLRAGGPGETQYF.

The chain recombines TRBV18 with TRBJ1-6, with a tentative D call TRBD1 (6 bases). Germline V lookup: CDR1 KGHSH, CDR2 LQKENI. Trimming stripped 1 base from V and 6 bases from J, with 10 bases between. The CDR3 has 15 residues. The CDR3 is CASSPQSRGNSPLHF. The DNA for the CDR3 is TGTGCCAGCTCACCACAAAGCAGGGGTAATTCACCCCTCCACTTT.

This clone was seen a few times. The rearrangement joins TRBV11-2 to TRBJ2-2; the match to TRBD2 covers 12 bases. The CDR3 sequence is 19 residues long. Trimming removed 4 bases from V and 7 bases from J; junction bases left unmatched: 16. CDR1 SGHAT and CDR2 FQNNGV come from the germline V gene. CDR3 sequence: CASSSRTSGITAWVGELFF. The DNA of the CDR3 is TGTGCCAGCAGCTCCAGGACTAGCGGGATTACGGCCTGGGTCGGGGAGCTGTTTTTT.

The rearrangement joins TRBV5-1 to TRBJ1-1; D might be TRBD1 (5 bases). The length of the CDR3 is 17 residues. The V gene lost 0 bases and the J gene lost 0 bases, with 15 bases spanning the gap. CDR1 and CDR2 from the germline V gene are SGHRS and YFSETQ. The CDR3 protein is CASSLGGQGAMNTEAFF. DNA of the CDR3: TGCGCCAGCAGCTTGGGCGGTCAGGGTGCAATGAACACTGAAGCTTTCTTT. The full variable domain, completed using reference TRBV5-1 and TRBJ1-1, is KAGVTQTPRYLIKTRGQQVTLSCSPISGHRSVSWYQQTPGQGLQFLFEYFSETQRNKGNFPGRFSGRQFSNSRSEMNVSTLELGDSALYLCASSLGGQGAMNTEAFFGQGTRLTVV.

The chain is built from TRBV10-1 and TRBJ2-3; TRBD1 agrees at 8 bases. Per the germline V gene, CDR1 is WNHNN and CDR2 is SYGVQD (reference sequence). The CDR3 covers 17 residues. Unmatched junction bases numbered 17, after V lost 6 bases and J lost 6 bases. The CDR3 here is CASRSGTGGRDRDTQYF. The CDR3 nucleotides are TGCGCCAGCAGGTCCGGGACAGGAGGGCGGGACCGGGATACGCAGTATTTT.

The rearrangement joins TRBV30 to TRBJ1-4; D might be TRBD1 (5 bases). Germline CDR1 GTSNPN, CDR2 SVGIG (reference sequence). Between the trimmed V and J ends, which lost 0 bases and 0 bases, there was a span of 14 bases. The CDR3 length is 17 residues. The CDR3 region is CAWSVLRGGATNEKLFF. The CDR3 DNA reads as TGTGCCTGGAGTGTACTCCGGGGGGGGGCAACTAATGAAAAACTGTTTTTT. The whole variable domain, filled in from reference TRBV30 and TRBJ1-4, reads SQTIHQWPATLVQPVGSPLSLECTVEGTSNPNLYWYRQAAGRGLQLLFYSVGIGQISSEVPQNLSASRPQDRQFILSSKKLLLSDSGFYLCAWSVLRGGATNEKLFFGSGTQLSVL.

The chain couples TRBV7-2 to TRBJ2-2; D might be TRBD1 (6 bases). With 3 bases removed from V and 4 bases from J, the gap between germline ends came to 15 bases. The CDR3 is 16 residues long. Germline V gives CDR1 SGHTA, CDR2 FQGNSA. The CDR3 loop is CASSFSRGKGTGELFF. The CDR3 nucleotides are TGTGCCAGCAGCTTCTCCAGGGGCAAGGGCACCGGGGAGCTGTTTTTT.

The V and J genes are TRBV2 and TRBJ2-3; 9 bases are shared with TRBD2. Germline CDR1 is SNHLY and CDR2 is FYNNEI. CDR3 length equals 14 residues. The V and J ends lost 8 bases and 3 bases, in that order; junction bases with no gene match: 6. CDR3 bases: TGTGCCAGCTCGAGGACTAGCGAGACAGATACGCAGTATTTT. This codes for CASSRTSETDTQYF.

J is TRBJ2-1 and V is TRBV9; maybe TRBD2 (7 bases). The CDR3 spans 13 residues. The V and J ends lost 5 bases and 14 bases respectively, with 20 bases between them. Germline V lookup: CDR1 SGDLS, CDR2 YYNGEE. CDR3 sequence (DNA): TGTGCCAGCAGGGTATCTGATCAGGGGAGGGAGTTCTTC. This codes for CASRVSDQGREFF.